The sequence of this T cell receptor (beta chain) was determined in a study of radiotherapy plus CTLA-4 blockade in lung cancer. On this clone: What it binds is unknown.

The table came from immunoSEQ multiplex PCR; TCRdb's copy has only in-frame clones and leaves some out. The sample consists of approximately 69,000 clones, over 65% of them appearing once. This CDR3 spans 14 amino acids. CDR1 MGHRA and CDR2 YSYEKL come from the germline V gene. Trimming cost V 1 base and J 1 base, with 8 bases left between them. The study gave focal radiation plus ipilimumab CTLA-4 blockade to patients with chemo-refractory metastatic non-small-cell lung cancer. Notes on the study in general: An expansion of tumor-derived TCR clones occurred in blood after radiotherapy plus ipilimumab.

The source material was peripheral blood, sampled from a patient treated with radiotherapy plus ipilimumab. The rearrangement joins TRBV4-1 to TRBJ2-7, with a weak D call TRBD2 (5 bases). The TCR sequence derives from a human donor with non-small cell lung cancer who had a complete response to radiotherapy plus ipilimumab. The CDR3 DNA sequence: TGCGCCAGCAGCCAAGGTAGAGGGTCCTACGAGCAGTACTTC. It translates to CASSQGRGSYEQYF.